Below, 18 T cell receptor beta chains from the same sample are listed, as sequenced in a study of blood T cell repertoires in COVID-19. Assay: immunoSEQ multiplex PCR; the TCRdb copy retains only in-frame clones and omits some. The data show under 130,000 clones, with roughly 82% seen just once and about 11% held by the top ten. The sample was peripheral blood. The receptors shown here come from a human donor in a cohort sampled during active COVID-19.

This clone was detected once. The J gene is TRBJ1-5, the V gene TRBV6-5; 7 bases are a match to TRBD1. The length of the CDR3 is 16 residues. V shed 2 bases, J shed 4 bases, and the junction held 8 bases outside the gene matches. The V gene's germline CDR1 is MNHEY and CDR2 SVGAGI. The CDR3 protein is CASSYRGPEGNQPQHF. The CDR3 region has the DNA TGTGCCAGCAGTTACAGGGGGCCCGAGGGGAATCAGCCCCAGCATTTT.

This clone was observed a handful of times. This rearrangement joins TRBV7-6 to TRBJ2-6; a possible D gene is TRBD1 (5 bases). The length of the CDR3 is 15 residues. V shed 5 bases and J shed 4 bases, with 12 bases lying between them. CDR1 SGHVS and CDR2 FNYEAQ come from the germline V gene. In nucleotides, the CDR3 is TGTGCCAGCAGCGCATCCAGACAGGGGGCCAACGTCCTGACTTTC. Translation gives CASSASRQGANVLTF.

The J gene is TRBJ1-2, the V gene TRBV10-2; tentative D call: TRBD1 (6 bases). The CDR3 extends over 12 amino acids. Germline V CDR1 and CDR2: WSHSY, SAAADI. Trimming removed 7 bases at V and 7 bases at J, with 13 bases between. This chain's CDR3 is CASNTGSSGYTF. For the CDR3, the DNA is TGCGCCAGCAATACAGGGAGTAGTGGCTACACCTTC.

This chain's CDR3 is CASSVQGDTDTQYF. As DNA, the CDR3 is TGCGCCAGCAGCGTGCAAGGGGACACAGATACGCAGTATTTT. The V gene is TRBV5-1, the J gene TRBJ2-3, with D possibly being TRBD1 (5 bases). Germline lookup yields CDR1 SGHRS and CDR2 YFSETQ. V lost 4 bases and J 2 bases, leaving 11 bases between the germline ends. This CDR3 contains 14 residues.

This chain uses TRBV7-9 with TRBJ1-1; TRBD1 agrees at 8 bases. V gave up 5 bases and J gave up 8 bases; unmatched junction bases: 10. This CDR3 contains 14 residues. In germline, CDR1 is SEHNR, CDR2 FQNEAQ (reference sequence). CDR3 sequence (DNA): TGTGCCAGCAGCCCCAGTGGACAGGGAAGAGAAGCTTTCTTT. The encoded protein is CASSPSGQGREAFF.

The chain couples TRBV6-5 to TRBJ1-1; 9 bases agree with TRBD1. With 7 bases clipped from V and 1 base from J, the junction kept 7 bases outside the gene matches. CDR1 is MNHEY, CDR2 SVGAGI, per germline. This CDR3 spans 15 amino acids. The CDR3 region has the DNA TGTGCCAGCATTCGGGCGGGACAGGGGAACACTGAAGCTTTCTTT. It specifies CASIRAGQGNTEAFF.

The gene calls are TRBV4-3 and TRBJ2-1; possible D gene TRBD2, 6 bases. Germline lookup yields CDR1 LGHNA and CDR2 YSLEER. V was clipped by 1 base and J by 0 bases, with 16 bases between them. The CDR3 runs 18 residues. The CDR3, as DNA: TGCGCCAGCAGCCAAGGGGTGGGAAGCGGGTTCTCCTACAATGAGCAGTTCTTC. It codes for CASSQGVGSGFSYNEQFF.

The rearrangement uses TRBV6-5 and TRBJ1-6; 9 bases are a match to TRBD1. This CDR3 comprises 15 residues. V gave up 5 bases and J gave up 6 bases; unmatched junction bases: 5. The germline V gene encodes CDR1 MNHEY and CDR2 SVGAGI. CDR3 DNA: TGTGCCAGCAGTCGGACAGGGGCTGCTAATTCACCCCTCCACTTT. As protein: CASSRTGAANSPLHF.

The chain combines TRBV2 with TRBJ2-5; 10 nucleotides match TRBD2. Germline CDR1 and CDR2: SNHLY and FYNNEI. This CDR3 region has 16 residues. J was trimmed by 3 bases and V by 3 bases; bases with no gene match: 7. The DNA of the CDR3 is TGTGCCAGCAGTGATTCCGTGCTAGCGGGGGAAGAGACCCAGTACTTC. Amino acid sequence: CASSDSVLAGEETQYF.

The chain carries TRBV9 and TRBJ2-6; tentatively, D is TRBD1 (6 bases). The V end lost 3 bases, the J end lost 0 bases, and 13 bases lay between the germline ends. From germline, CDR1 is SGDLS and CDR2 YYNGEE. The CDR3 length is 17 residues. The CDR3 bases are TGTGCCAGCAGCGGCGGAACAGGGCTCTCTGGGGCCAACGTCCTGACTTTC. The encoded protein is CASSGGTGLSGANVLTF.

The V call is TRBV10-3, the J call TRBJ1-2; weak D call: TRBD1 (5 bases). V lost 0 bases and J 3 bases, leaving 5 bases between the germline ends. From germline, CDR1 is ENHRY and CDR2 SYGVKD. The CDR3 has 13 residues. The CDR3 nucleotides are TGTGCCATCAGTGAGTCACAGGACTATGGCTACACCTTC. Translation gives CAISESQDYGYTF.

The chain combines TRBV6-1 with TRBJ1-2, with D uncertain. Germline CDR1 and CDR2: MNHNS and SASEGT. CDR3 length equals 13 residues. V lost 3 bases to trimming and J lost 2 bases, with 7 bases between them. The CDR3 nucleotides read TGTGCCAGCAGTGATACGGTCAACTATGGCTACACCTTC. It encodes CASSDTVNYGYTF.

This chain connects TRBV7-2 to TRBJ2-7, with TRBD1 matching 8 bases. This CDR3 is 14 amino acids long. Germline values: CDR1 SGHTA, CDR2 FQGNSA. V was clipped by 6 bases and J by 4 bases; unmatched bases: 8. This chain's CDR3 is CASSQKDRDYEQYF. CDR3 in DNA: TGTGCCAGCAGTCAAAAGGACAGGGATTACGAGCAGTACTTC.

V and J are TRBV7-2 and TRBJ1-2; D might be TRBD1 (5 bases). Trimming took 3 bases from V and 5 from J, leaving 16 bases between them. The CDR3 runs to 15 residues. Looked up from germline, CDR1 is SGHTA and CDR2 is FQGNSA. The CDR3 sequence is CASSFPLGTPYGYTF. In DNA form, the CDR3 reads TGTGCCAGCAGCTTCCCTCTGGGGACTCCTTATGGCTACACCTTC.

The chain uses TRBV5-6 and TRBJ1-1; 8 bases fit TRBD1. CDR1 SGHDT and CDR2 YYEEEE come from the germline V gene. After removal of 0 bases from V and 5 bases from J, the junction contained 9 bases not matched to a gene. The CDR3 contains 16 residues. The CDR3 here is CASSLAAGTGRTEAFF. In nucleotides, the CDR3 is TGTGCCAGCAGCTTGGCGGCCGGGACAGGTAGGACTGAAGCTTTCTTT.

The DNA of the CDR3 is TGTGCCAGCTCACCAAAGGGGGTCGAGCAGTACTTC. It is translated as CASSPKGVEQYF. This sequence joins TRBV18 and TRBJ2-7, with D maybe TRBD1 (6 bases). Trimming removed 2 bases at V and 6 bases at J, with 8 bases between. Germline V gene lookup returns CDR1 KGHSH and CDR2 LQKENI. This CDR3 is 12 amino acids long.

J is TRBJ2-1 and V is TRBV7-3; 8 nucleotides match TRBD2. With 8 bases clipped from V and 7 bases from J, the junction kept 7 bases outside the gene matches. CDR1 and CDR2 (germline): SGHTA, FQGTGA. The CDR3 length is 13 residues. DNA for the CDR3: TGTGCCAGCGCTACGGGGGGGCGGAATGAGCAGTTCTTC. Amino acids: CASATGGRNEQFF.

The V gene is TRBV3-1 (or the pseudogene TRBV3-2), the J gene TRBJ2-2, with unresolved D. Germline CDR1 is LGHDT and CDR2 is YNNKEL (reference sequence). CDR3 length: 15 amino acids. Trimming took off 1 base at V and 2 bases at J, with 8 bases between the two ends. The CDR3 loop is CASSQGLLNTGELFF. CDR3 sequence (DNA): TGTGCCAGCAGCCAAGGACTGCTAAACACCGGGGAGCTGTTTTTT.